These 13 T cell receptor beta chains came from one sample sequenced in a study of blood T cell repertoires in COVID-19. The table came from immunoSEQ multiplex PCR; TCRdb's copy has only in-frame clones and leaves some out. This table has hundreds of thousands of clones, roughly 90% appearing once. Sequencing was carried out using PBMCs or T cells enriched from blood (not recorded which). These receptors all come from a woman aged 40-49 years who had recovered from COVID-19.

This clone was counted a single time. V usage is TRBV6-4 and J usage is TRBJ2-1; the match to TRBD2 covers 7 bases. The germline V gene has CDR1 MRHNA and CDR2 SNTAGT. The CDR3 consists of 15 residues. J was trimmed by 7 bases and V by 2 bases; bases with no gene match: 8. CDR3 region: CASSDRGRSVNEQFF. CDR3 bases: TGTGCCAGCAGTGACCGCGGGAGAAGTGTAAATGAGCAGTTCTTC.

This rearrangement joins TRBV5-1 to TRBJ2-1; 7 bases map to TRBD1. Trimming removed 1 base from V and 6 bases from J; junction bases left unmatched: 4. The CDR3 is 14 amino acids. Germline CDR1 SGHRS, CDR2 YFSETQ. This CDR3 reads CASSLPDRANEQFF. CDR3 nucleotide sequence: TGCGCCAGCAGCTTGCCAGACAGGGCCAATGAGCAGTTCTTC. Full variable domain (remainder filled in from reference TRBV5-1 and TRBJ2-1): KAGVTQTPRYLIKTRGQQVTLSCSPISGHRSVSWYQQTPGQGLQFLFEYFSETQRNKGNFPGRFSGRQFSNSRSEMNVSTLELGDSALYLCASSLPDRANEQFFGPGTRLTVL.

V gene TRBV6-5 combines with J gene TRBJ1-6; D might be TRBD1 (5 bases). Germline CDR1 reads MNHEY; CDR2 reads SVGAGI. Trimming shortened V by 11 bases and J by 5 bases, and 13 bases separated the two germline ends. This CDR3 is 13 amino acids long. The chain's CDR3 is CAAGGGDNSPLHF. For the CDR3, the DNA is TGTGCCGCCGGCGGAGGGGATAATTCACCCCTCCACTTT.

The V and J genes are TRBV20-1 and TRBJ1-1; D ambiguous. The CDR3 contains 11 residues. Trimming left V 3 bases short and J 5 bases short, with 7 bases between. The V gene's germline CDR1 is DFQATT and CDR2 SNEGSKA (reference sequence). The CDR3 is CSASLNTEAFF. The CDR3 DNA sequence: TGCAGTGCTAGTCTAAATACTGAAGCTTTCTTT.

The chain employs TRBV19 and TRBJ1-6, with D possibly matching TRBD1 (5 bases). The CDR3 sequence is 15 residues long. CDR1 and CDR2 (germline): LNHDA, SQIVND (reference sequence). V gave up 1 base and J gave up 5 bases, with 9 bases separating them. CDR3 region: CASSIGGANNSPLHF. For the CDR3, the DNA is TGTGCCAGTAGTATAGGGGGCGCAAATAATTCACCCCTCCACTTT. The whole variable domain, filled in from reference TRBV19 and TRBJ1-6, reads DGGITQSPKYLFRKEGQNVTLSCEQNLNHDAMYWYRQDPGQGLRLIYYSQIVNDFQKGDIAEGYSVSREKKESFPLTVTSAQKNPTAFYLCASSIGGANNSPLHFGNGTRLTVT.

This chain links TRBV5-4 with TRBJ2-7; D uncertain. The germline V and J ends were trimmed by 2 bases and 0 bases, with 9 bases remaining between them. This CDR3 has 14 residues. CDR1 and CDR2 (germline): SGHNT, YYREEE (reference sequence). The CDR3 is CASSFWASSYEQYF. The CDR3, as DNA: TGTGCCAGCAGCTTTTGGGCCAGCTCCTACGAGCAGTACTTC.

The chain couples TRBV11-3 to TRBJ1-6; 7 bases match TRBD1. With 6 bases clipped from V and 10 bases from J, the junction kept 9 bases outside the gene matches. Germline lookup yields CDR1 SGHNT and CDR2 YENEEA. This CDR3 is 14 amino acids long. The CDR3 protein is CASREQGRSSPLHF. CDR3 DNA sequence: TGTGCCAGCAGAGAACAGGGGCGTAGCTCACCCCTCCACTTT.

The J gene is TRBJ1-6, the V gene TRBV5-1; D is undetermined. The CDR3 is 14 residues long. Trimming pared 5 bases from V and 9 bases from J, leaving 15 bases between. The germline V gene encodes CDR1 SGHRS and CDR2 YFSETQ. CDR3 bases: TGCGCCAGCAGGATCTCGGCCCTAGGTTCACCCCTCCACTTT. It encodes CASRISALGSPLHF.

DNA for the CDR3: TGTGCCACCAGTGATTTTATCAGGGGAAAGGACGAGCAGTACTTC. This sequence encodes CATSDFIRGKDEQYF. The chain couples TRBV24-1 to TRBJ2-7; maybe TRBD1 (6 bases). CDR1 is KGHDR, CDR2 SFDVKD, per germline. This CDR3 has 15 amino acids. Between the trimmed V and J ends, which lost 1 base and 5 bases, there was a span of 14 bases.

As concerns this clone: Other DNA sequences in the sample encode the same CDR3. CDR3 sequence: CASSSLYEQYF. The CDR3 DNA is TGTGCCAGCAGCTCCCTATACGAGCAGTACTTC. V gene TRBV5-4 combines with J gene TRBJ2-7; D uncertain. V was shortened by 3 bases and J by 4 bases, with 5 bases between the two germline ends. The CDR3 spans 11 residues. The germline CDR1 and CDR2 sequences are SGHNT and YYREEE (reference sequence).

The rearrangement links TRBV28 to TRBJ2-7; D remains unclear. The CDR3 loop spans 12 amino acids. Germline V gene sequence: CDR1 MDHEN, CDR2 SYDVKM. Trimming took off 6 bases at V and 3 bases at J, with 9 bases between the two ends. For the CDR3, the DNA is TGTGCCAGCAGCTCCCCCGTCTACGAGCAGTACTTC. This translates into CASSSPVYEQYF.

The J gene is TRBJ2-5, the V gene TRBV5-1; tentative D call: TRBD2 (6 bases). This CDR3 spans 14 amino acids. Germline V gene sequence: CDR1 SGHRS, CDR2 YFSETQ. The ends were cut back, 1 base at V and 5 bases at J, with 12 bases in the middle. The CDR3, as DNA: TGCGCCAGCAGCTTGTTCGCTAGCGAGGAGACCCAGTACTTC. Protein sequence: CASSLFASEETQYF.

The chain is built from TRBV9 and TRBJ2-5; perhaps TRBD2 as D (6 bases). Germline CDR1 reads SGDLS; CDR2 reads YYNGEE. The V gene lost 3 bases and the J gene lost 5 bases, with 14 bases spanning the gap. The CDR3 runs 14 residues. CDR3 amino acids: CASSAGGRVETQYF. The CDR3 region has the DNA TGTGCCAGCAGCGCCGGGGGAAGAGTGGAGACCCAGTACTTC.